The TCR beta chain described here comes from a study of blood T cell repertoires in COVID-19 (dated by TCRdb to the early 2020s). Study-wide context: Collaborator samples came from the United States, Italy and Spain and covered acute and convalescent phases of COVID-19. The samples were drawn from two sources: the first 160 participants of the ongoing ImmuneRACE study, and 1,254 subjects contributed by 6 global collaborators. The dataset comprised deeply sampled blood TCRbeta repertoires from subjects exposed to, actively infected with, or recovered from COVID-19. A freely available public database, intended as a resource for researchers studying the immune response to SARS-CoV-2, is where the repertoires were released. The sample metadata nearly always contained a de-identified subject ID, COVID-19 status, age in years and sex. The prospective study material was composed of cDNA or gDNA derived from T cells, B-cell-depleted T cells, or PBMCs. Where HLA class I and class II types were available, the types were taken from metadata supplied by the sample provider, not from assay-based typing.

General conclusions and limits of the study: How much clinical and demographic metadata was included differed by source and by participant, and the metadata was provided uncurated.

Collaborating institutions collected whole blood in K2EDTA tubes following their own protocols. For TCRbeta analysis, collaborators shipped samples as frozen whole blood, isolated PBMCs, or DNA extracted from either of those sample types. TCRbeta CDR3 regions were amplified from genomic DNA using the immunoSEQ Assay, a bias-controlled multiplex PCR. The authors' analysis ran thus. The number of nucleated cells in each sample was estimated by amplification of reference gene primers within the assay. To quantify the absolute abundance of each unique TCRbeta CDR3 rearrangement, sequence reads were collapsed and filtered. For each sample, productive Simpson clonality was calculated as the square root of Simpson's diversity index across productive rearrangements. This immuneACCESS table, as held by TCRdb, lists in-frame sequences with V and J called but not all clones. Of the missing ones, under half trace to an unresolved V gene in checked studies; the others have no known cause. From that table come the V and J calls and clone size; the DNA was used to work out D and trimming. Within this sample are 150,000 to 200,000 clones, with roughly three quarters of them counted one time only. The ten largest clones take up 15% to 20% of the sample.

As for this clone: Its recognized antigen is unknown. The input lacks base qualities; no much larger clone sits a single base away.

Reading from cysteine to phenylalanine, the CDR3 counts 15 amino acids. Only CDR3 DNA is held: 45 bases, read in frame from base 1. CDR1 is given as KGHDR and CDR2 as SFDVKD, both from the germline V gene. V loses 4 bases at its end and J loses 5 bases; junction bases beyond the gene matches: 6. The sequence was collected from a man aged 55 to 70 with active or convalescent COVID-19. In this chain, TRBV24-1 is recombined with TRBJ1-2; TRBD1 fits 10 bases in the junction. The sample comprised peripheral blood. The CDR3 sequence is CATSDPGQGGYGYTF. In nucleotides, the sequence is TGTGCCACCAGTGACCCAGGACAGGGGGGGTATGGCTACACCTTC.